These 11 T cell receptor beta chains originate from one sample sequenced in a study of blood T cell repertoires in COVID-19. The protocol was immunoSEQ multiplex PCR, while the TCRdb copy is restricted to in-frame clones and leaves out a portion. Found here are about 380,000 clones, around 85% of them singletons; the top ten hold about 3.6%. Sequenced: peripheral blood. These receptor sequences come from a woman in her late teens or twenties with acute or convalescent COVID-19.

The chain is built from TRBV27 and TRBJ1-4; D is possibly TRBD1 (6 bases). The CDR3 runs to 15 residues. Trimming shortened V by 6 bases and J by 7 bases, and 18 bases separated the two germline ends. Looked up from germline, CDR1 is MNHEY and CDR2 is SMNVEV (reference sequence). The CDR3 DNA reads TGTGCCAGCAGCGACCTAGGGGGGGCTACTGAAAAACTGTTTTTT. It specifies CASSDLGGATEKLFF.

The chain combines TRBV6-5 with TRBJ1-1; the D is unclear. CDR3 length: 13 residues. V was clipped by 6 bases and J by 5 bases, with 13 bases between them. From germline, CDR1 is MNHEY and CDR2 SVGAGI. The DNA of the CDR3 is TGTGCCAGCAGCCGCATCGGGATGACTGAAGCTTTCTTT. Protein product: CASSRIGMTEAFF.

This clone was seen only once. The V gene is TRBV6-1, the J gene TRBJ1-1, with D maybe TRBD1 (6 bases). The CDR3 extends over 13 amino acids. V lost 2 bases and J 4 bases, leaving 8 bases between the germline ends. Germline V gene lookup returns CDR1 MNHNS and CDR2 SASEGT. As DNA, the CDR3 is TGTGCCAGCAGTGAAAACAGGGCCACTGAAGCTTTCTTT. The encoded protein is CASSENRATEAFF.

CDR3 sequence (DNA): TGTGCCTGGAGGTTAAGGGGGAACACTGAAGCTTTCTTT. Translating it yields CAWRLRGNTEAFF. The J gene is TRBJ1-1, the V gene TRBV30; weak D call: TRBD1 (5 bases). The V end lost 3 bases, the J end lost 1 base, and 9 bases lay between the germline ends. Germline CDR1 is GTSNPN and CDR2 is SVGIG (reference sequence). The length of the CDR3 is 13 residues.

This rearrangement joins TRBV25-1 to TRBJ1-4; perhaps TRBD1 as D (6 bases). V gave up 3 bases and J gave up 4 bases, with 9 bases separating them. Germline V gene data show CDR1 as MGHDK and CDR2 as SYGVNS. The CDR3 extends over 14 amino acids. The CDR3 sequence: CASSDQDSNEKLFF. The CDR3, as DNA: TGTGCCAGCAGTGACCAGGACAGTAATGAAAAACTGTTTTTT.

The chain uses TRBV6-5 and TRBJ1-1; the D gene is possibly TRBD1 (5 bases). The CDR3 totals 15 residues. The germline V gene encodes CDR1 MNHEY and CDR2 SVGAGI. V lost 2 bases and J lost 3, with 13 bases in between. The CDR3 DNA sequence: TGTGCCAGCAGTTACAGGTATCGGGGGGACACTGAAGCTTTCTTT. It translates to CASSYRYRGDTEAFF.

The V gene is TRBV9, the J gene TRBJ2-7; 10 nucleotides agree with TRBD1. Germline V gene sequence: CDR1 SGDLS, CDR2 YYNGEE. V was pared by 0 bases and J by 5 bases, with 2 bases of the junction left unmatched. The CDR3 length is 14 residues. Written as DNA, the CDR3 is TGTGCCAGCAGCGTAGTGGGACAGGGGAACGAGCAGTACTTC. Its protein product is CASSVVGQGNEQYF.

This chain joins TRBV9 and TRBJ2-2; 7 bases fit TRBD1. Germline-derived CDR1 and CDR2 are SGDLS and YYNGEE. This CDR3 is 18 amino acids long. V lost 3 bases and J lost 6; bases outside the gene matches: 17. This CDR3 reads CASSARTSGTAYAGELFF. The CDR3 DNA reads as TGTGCCAGCAGCGCCCGGACTTCCGGGACAGCCTACGCCGGGGAGCTGTTTTTT.

This chain links TRBV5-4 with TRBJ2-7; TRBD2 agrees at 7 bases. V lost 1 base, J lost 3 bases, and 10 bases stayed unmatched. The CDR3 runs to 16 residues. The germline CDR1 and CDR2 sequences are SGHNT and YYREEE (reference sequence). The CDR3: CASSLWGGSWVYEQYF. For the CDR3, the DNA is TGTGCCAGCAGCTTGTGGGGCGGGAGTTGGGTCTACGAGCAGTACTTC.

The chain employs TRBV7-8 and TRBJ1-1; 7 bases line up with TRBD1. V lost 5 bases and J lost 3; bases outside the gene matches: 6. This CDR3 spans 14 amino acids. The germline V gene has CDR1 SGHVS and CDR2 FQNEAQ. CDR3 nucleotides: TGTGCCAGCAGCGACGGACAGGAGGACACTGAAGCTTTCTTT. As protein: CASSDGQEDTEAFF.

J is TRBJ2-1 and V is TRBV14, with TRBD2 matching over 11 bases. Germline V gives CDR1 SGHDN, CDR2 FVKESK. The CDR3 length is 13 residues. Unmatched junction bases numbered 3, after V lost 4 bases and J lost 10 bases. CDR3 amino acids: CASSPGLADEQFF. The CDR3 coding sequence is TGTGCCAGCAGCCCGGGACTAGCGGACGAGCAGTTCTTC.